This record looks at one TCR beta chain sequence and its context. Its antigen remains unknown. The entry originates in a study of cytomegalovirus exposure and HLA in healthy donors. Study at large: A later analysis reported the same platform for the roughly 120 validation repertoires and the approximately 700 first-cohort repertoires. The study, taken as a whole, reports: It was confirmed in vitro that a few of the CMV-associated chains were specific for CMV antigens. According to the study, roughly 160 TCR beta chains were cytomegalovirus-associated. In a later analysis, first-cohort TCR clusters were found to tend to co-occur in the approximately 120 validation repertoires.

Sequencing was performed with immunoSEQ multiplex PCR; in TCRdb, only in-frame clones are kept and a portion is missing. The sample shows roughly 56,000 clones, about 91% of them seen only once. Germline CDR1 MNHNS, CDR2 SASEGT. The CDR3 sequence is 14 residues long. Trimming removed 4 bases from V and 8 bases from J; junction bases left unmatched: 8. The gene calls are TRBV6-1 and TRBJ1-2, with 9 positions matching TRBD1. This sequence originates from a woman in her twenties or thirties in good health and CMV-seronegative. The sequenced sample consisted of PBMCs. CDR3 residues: CASSGAQGAVGYTF. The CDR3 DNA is TGTGCCAGCAGTGGGGCACAGGGGGCCGTAGGCTACACCTTC.